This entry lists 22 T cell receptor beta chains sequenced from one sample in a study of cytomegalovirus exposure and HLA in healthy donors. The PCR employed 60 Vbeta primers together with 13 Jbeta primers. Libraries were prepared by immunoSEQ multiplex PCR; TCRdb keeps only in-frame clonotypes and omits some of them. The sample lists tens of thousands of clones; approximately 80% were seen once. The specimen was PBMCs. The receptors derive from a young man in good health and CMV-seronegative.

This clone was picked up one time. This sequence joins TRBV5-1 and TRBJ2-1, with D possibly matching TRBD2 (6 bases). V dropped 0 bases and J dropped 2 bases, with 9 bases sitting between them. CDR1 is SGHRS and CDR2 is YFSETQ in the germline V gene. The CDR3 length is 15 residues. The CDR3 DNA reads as TGCGCCAGCAGCTTGGCCGGGAGTACCTACAATGAGCAGTTCTTC. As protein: CASSLAGSTYNEQFF. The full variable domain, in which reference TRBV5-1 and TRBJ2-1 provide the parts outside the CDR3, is KAGVTQTPRYLIKTRGQQVTLSCSPISGHRSVSWYQQTPGQGLQFLFEYFSETQRNKGNFPGRFSGRQFSNSRSEMNVSTLELGDSALYLCASSLAGSTYNEQFFGPGTRLTVL.

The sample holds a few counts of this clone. The CDR3 loop is CASSLGGQSEAFF. In nucleotides, the CDR3 is TGCGCCAGCAGCTTGGGGGGACAGTCCGAAGCTTTCTTT. This chain uses TRBV5-1 with TRBJ1-1, with 7 bases fitting TRBD1. The germline V gene encodes CDR1 SGHRS and CDR2 YFSETQ. The CDR3 runs 13 residues. J was trimmed by 8 bases and V by 0 bases; bases with no gene match: 4.

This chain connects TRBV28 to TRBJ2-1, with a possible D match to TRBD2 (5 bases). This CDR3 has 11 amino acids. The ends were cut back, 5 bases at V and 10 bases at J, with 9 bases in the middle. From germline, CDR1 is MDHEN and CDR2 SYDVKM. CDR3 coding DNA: TGTGCCAGCAGTATTACTAGGGAGCAGTTCTTC. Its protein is CASSITREQFF.

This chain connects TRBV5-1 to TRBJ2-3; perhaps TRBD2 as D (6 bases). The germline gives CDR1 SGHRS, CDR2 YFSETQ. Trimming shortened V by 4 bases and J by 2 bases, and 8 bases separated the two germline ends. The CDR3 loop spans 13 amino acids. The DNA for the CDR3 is TGCGCCAGCAGCCGGGACTCCACAGATACGCAGTATTTT. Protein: CASSRDSTDTQYF.

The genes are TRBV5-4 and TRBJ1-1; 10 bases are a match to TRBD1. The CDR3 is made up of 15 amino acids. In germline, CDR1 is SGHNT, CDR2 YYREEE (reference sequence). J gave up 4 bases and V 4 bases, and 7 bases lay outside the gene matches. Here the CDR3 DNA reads TGTGCCAGCAGCGTCCCGGGACAGGGGTTCACTGAAGCTTTCTTT. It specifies CASSVPGQGFTEAFF.

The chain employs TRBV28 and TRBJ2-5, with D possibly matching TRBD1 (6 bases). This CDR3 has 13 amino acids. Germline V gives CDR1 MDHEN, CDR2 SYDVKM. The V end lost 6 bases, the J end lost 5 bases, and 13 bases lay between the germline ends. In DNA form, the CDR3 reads TGTGCCAGCAGCAACAGGGTCCAGGAGACCCAGTACTTC. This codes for CASSNRVQETQYF.

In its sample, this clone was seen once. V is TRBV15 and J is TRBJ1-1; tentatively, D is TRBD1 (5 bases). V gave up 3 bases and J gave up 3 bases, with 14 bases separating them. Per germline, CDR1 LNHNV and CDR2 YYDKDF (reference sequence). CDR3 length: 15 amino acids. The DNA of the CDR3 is TGTGCCACCAGCAGGTATCAGGGTTTCCACACTGAAGCTTTCTTT. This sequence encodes CATSRYQGFHTEAFF.

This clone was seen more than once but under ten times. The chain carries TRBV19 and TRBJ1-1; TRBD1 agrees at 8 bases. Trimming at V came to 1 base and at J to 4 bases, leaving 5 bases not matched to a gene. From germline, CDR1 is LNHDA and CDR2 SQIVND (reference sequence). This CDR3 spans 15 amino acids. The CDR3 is CASSIGQGAGTEAFF. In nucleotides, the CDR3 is TGTGCCAGTAGTATAGGGCAGGGGGCTGGCACTGAAGCTTTCTTT.

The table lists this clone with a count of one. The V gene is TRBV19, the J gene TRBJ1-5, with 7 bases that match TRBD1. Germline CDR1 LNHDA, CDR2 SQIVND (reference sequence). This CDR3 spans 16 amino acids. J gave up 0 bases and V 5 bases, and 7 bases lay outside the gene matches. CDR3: CASSDPTGRSNQPQHF. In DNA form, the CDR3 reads TGTGCCAGTAGTGACCCGACAGGGCGTAGCAATCAGCCCCAGCATTTT. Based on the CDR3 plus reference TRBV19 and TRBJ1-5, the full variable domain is DGGITQSPKYLFRKEGQNVTLSCEQNLNHDAMYWYRQDPGQGLRLIYYSQIVNDFQKGDIAEGYSVSREKKESFPLTVTSAQKNPTAFYLCASSDPTGRSNQPQHFGDGTRLSIL.

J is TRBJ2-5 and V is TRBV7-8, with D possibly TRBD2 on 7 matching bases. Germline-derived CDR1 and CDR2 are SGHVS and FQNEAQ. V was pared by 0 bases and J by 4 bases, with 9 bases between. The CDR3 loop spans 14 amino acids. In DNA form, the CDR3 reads TGTGCCAGCAGCTTAGCAGGGGGGGGAGAGACCCAGTACTTC. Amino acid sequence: CASSLAGGGETQYF.

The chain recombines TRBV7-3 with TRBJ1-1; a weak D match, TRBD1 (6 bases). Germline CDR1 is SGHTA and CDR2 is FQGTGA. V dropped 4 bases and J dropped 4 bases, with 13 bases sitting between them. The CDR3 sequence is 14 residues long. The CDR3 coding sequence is TGTGCCAGCAGCTCCCTAGGGGGGGGCACTGAAGCTTTCTTT. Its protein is CASSSLGGGTEAFF.

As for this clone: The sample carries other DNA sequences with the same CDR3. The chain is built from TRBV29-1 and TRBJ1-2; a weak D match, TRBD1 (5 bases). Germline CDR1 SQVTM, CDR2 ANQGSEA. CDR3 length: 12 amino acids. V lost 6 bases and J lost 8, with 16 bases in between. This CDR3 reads CSVPAGEWGYTF. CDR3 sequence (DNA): TGCAGCGTCCCCGCGGGGGAATGGGGCTACACCTTC.

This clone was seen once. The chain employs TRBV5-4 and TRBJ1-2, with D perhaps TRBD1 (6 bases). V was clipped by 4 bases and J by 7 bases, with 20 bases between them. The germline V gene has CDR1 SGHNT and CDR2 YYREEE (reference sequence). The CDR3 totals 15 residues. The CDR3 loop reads CASSDRDKTGSGYTF. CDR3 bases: TGTGCCAGCAGCGATAGAGACAAGACAGGCTCTGGCTACACCTTC.

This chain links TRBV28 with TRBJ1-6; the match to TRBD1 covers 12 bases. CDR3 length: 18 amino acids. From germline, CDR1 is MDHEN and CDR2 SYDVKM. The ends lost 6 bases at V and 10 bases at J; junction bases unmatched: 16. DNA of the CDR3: TGTGCCAGCAGCGATGGGACAGGGGGCGCATCTCCGTGGTCACCCCTCCACTTT. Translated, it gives CASSDGTGGASPWSPLHF.

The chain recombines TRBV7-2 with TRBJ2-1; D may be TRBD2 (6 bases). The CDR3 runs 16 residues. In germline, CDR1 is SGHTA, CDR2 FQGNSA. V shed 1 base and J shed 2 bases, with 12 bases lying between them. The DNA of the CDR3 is TGTGCCAGCAGCTTAGAGGACTACCCACCCTACAATGAGCAGTTCTTC. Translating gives CASSLEDYPPYNEQFF.

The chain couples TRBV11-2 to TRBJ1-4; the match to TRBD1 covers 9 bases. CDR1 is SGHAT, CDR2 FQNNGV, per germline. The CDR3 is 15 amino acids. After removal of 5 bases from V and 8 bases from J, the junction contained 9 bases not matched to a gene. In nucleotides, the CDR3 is TGTGCCAGCAGCCAAGACAGGGGGGTGAGAGAAAAACTGTTTTTT. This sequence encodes CASSQDRGVREKLFF.

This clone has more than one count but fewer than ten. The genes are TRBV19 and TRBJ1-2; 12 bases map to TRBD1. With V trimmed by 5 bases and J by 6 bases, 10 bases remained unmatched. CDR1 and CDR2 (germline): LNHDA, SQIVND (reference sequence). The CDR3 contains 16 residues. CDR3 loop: CASSLKGTGGSDGYTF. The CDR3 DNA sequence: TGTGCCAGTAGTCTTAAGGGGACAGGGGGCAGTGATGGCTACACCTTC.

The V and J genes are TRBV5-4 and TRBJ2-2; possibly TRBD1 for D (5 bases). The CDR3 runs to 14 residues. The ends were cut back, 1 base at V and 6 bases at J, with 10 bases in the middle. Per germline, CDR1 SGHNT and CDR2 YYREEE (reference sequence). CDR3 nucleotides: TGTGCCAGCAGCTTGAGGGGTTCGTCCGGGGAGCTGTTTTTT. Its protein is CASSLRGSSGELFF.

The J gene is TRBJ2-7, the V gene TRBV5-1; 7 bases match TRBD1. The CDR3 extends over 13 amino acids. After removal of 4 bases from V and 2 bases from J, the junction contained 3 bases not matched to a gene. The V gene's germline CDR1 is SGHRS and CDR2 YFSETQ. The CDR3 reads CASSGTAAYEQYF. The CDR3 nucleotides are TGCGCCAGCAGCGGGACAGCCGCCTACGAGCAGTACTTC.

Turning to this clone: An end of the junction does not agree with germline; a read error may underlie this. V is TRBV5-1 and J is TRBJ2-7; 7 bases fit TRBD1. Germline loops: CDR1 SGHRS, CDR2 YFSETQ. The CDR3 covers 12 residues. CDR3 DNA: TGCGCCAGCAGCCGGCAGGGGGACCAGGTGGACTTC. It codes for CASSRQGDQVDF.

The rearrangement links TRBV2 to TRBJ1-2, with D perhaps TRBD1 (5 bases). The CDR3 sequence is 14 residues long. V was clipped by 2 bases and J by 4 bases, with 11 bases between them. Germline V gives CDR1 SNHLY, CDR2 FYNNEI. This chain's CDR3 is CASSESVGLYGYTF. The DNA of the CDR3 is TGTGCCAGCAGTGAATCGGTGGGGCTCTATGGCTACACCTTC.

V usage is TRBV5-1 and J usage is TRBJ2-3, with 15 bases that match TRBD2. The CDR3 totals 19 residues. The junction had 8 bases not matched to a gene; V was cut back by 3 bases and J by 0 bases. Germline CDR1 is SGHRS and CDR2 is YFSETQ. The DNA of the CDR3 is TGCGCCAGCAGCTCGGGACTAGCGGGGGGTTTAATAAGCACAGATACGCAGTATTTT. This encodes CASSSGLAGGLISTDTQYF.